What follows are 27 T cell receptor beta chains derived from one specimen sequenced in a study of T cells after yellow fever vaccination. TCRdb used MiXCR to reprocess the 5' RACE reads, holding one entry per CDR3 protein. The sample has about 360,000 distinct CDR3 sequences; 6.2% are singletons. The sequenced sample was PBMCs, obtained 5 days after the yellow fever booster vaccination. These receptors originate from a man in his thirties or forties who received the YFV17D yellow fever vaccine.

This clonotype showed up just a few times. The CDR3, as DNA: TGCAGTGCTAGAGATTCCCAGGGGTACAATGAGCAGTTCTTC. It specifies CSARDSQGYNEQFF. The rearrangement links TRBV20-1 to TRBJ2-1; perhaps TRBD1 as D (6 bases). The CDR3 loop spans 14 amino acids. Germline CDR1 DFQATT, CDR2 SNEGSKA (reference sequence). The V end was cut by 0 bases, the J end by 4 bases, with 10 bases between.

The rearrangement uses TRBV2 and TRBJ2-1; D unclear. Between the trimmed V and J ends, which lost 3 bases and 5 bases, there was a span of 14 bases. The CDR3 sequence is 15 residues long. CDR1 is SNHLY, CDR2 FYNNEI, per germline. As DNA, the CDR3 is TGTGCCAGCAGTGAGTTGGGTGTGGCCAACAATGAGCAGTTCTTC. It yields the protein CASSELGVANNEQFF.

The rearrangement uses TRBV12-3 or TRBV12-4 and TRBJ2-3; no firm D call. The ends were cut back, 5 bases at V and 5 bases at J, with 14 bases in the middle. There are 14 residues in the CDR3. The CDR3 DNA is TGTGCCAGCAGTACGACTGGAAGTGTAGATACGCAGTATTTT. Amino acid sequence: CASSTTGSVDTQYF.

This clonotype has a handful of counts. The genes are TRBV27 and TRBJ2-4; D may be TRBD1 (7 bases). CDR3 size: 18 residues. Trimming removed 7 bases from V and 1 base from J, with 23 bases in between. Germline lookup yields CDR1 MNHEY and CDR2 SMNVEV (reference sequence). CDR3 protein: CASTSKGAGGYAKNIQYF. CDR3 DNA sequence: TGTGCCAGCACCTCAAAGGGGGCAGGGGGGTACGCCAAAAACATTCAGTACTTC.

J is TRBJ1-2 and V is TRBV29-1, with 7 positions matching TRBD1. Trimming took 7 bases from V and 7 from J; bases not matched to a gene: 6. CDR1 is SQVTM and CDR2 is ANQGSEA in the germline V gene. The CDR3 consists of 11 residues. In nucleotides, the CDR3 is TGCAGCGGGGACAGCGTAGGTGGCTACACCTTC. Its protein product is CSGDSVGGYTF. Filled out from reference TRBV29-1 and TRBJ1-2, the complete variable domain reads SAVISQKPSRDICQRGTSLTIQCQVDSQVTMMFWYRQQPGQSLTLIATANQGSEATYESGFVIDKFPISRPNLTFSTLTVSNMSPEDSSIYLCSGDSVGGYTFGSGTRLTVV.

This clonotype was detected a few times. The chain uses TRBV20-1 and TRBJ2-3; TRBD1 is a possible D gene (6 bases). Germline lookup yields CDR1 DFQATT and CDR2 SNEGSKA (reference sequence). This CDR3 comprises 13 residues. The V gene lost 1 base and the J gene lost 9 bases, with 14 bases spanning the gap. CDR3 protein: CSARGTGPATQYF. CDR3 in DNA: TGCAGTGCTAGAGGTACAGGGCCGGCCACGCAGTATTTT.

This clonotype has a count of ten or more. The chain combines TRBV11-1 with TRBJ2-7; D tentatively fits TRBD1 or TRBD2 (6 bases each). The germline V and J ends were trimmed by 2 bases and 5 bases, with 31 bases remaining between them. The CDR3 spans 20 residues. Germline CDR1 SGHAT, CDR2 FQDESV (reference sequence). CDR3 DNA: TGTGCCAGCAGCTTACCTTGGTGTGGAGGGCAGGGGTATTTTTTGGACGAGCAGTACTTC. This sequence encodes CASSLPWCGGQGYFLDEQYF.

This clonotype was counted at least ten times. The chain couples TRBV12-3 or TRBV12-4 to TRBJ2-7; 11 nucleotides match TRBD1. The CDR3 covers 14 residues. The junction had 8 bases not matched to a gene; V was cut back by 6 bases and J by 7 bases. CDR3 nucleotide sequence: TGTGCCAGCAGCCCGGGACAGGGGGTACGAGAGCAGTACTTC. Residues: CASSPGQGVREQYF.

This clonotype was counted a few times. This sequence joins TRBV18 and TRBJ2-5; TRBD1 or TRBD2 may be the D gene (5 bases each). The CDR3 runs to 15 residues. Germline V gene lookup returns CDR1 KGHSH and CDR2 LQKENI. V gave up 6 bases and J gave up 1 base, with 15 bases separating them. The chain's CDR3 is CASSRTMGTQETQYF. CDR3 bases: TGTGCCAGCTCCCGAACGATGGGGACCCAAGAGACCCAGTACTTC.

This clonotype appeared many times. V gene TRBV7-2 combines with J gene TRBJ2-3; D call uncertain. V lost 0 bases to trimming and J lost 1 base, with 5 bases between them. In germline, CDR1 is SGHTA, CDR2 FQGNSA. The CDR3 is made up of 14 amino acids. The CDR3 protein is CASSLATRTDTQYF. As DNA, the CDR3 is TGTGCCAGCAGCTTAGCCACACGCACAGATACGCAGTATTTT.

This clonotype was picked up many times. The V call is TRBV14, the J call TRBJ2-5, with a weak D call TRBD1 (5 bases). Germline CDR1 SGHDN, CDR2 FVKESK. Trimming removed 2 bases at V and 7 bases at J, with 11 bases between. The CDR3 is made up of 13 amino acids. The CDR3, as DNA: TGTGCCAGCAGCCAATTTCAGGGTGGGACCCAGTACTTC. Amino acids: CASSQFQGGTQYF.

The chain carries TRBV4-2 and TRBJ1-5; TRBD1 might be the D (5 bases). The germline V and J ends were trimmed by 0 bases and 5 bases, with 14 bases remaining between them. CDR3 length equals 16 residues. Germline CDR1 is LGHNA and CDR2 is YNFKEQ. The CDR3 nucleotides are TGTGCCAGCAGCCAAGAAGGGGCCAGGAGAGATCAGCCCCAGCATTTT. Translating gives CASSQEGARRDQPQHF.

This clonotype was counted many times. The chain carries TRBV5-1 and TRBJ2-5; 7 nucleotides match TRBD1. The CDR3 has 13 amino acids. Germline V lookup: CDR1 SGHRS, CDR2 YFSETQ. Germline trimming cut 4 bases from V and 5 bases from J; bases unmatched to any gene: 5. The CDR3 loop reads CASSRQGSETQYF. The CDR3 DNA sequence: TGCGCCAGCAGCCGACAGGGCAGCGAGACCCAGTACTTC.

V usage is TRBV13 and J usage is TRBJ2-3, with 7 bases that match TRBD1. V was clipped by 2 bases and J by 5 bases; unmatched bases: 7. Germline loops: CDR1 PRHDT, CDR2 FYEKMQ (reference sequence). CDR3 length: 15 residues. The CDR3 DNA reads TGTGCCAGCAGCTTACTCGGGACAGCATTAGATACGCAGTATTTT. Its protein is CASSLLGTALDTQYF. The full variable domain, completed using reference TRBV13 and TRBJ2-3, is AAGVIQSPRHLIKEKRETATLKCYPIPRHDTVYWYQQGPGQDPQFLISFYEKMQSDKGSIPDRFSAQQFSDYHSELNMSSLELGDSALYFCASSLLGTALDTQYFGPGTRLTVL.

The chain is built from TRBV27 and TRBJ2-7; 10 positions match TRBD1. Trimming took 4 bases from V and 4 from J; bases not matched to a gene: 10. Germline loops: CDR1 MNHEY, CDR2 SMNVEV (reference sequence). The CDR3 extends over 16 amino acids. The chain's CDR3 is CASSYGFGQGEYEQYF. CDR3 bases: TGTGCCAGCAGTTACGGTTTTGGACAGGGGGAGTACGAGCAGTACTTC.

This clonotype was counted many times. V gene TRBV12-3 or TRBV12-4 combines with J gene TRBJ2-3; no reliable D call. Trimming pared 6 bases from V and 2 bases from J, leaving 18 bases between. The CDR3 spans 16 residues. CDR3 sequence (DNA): TGTGCCAGCAGCCCGTCGCGGAGACTTAACACAGATACGCAGTATTTT. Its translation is CASSPSRRLNTDTQYF.

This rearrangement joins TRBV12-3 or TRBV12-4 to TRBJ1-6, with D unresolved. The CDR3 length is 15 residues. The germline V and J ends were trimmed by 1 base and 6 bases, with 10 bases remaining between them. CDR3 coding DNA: TGTGCCAGCAGTTTAGATGGGCAGTCTAATTCACCCCTCCACTTT. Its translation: CASSLDGQSNSPLHF.

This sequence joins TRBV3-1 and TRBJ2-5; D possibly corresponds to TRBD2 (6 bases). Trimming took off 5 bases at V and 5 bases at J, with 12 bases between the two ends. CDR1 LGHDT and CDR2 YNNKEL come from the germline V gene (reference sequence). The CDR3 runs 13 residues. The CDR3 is CASSIAAAETQYF. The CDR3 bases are TGTGCCAGCAGCATAGCGGCTGCGGAGACCCAGTACTTC.

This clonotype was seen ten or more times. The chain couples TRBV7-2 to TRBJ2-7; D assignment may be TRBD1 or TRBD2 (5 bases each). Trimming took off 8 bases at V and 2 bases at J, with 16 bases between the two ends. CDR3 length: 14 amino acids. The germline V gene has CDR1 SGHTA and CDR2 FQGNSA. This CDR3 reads CASGSRQGAYEQYF. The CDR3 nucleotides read TGTGCCAGCGGATCCCGGCAGGGAGCCTACGAGCAGTACTTC.

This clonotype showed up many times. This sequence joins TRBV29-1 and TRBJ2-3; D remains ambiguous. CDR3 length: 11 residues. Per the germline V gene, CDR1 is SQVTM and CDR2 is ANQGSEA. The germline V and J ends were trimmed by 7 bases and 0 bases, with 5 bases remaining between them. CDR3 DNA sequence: TGCAGCGACGGTAGCACAGATACGCAGTATTTT. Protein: CSDGSTDTQYF.

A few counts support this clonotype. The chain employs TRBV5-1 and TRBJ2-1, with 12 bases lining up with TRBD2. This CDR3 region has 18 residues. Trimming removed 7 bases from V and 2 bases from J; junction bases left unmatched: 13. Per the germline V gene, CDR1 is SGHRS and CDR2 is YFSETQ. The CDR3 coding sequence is TGCGCCAGCGGGGGTCTGGCTAGCGGGAGGGCGCCCTACAATGAGCAGTTCTTC. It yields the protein CASGGLASGRAPYNEQFF.

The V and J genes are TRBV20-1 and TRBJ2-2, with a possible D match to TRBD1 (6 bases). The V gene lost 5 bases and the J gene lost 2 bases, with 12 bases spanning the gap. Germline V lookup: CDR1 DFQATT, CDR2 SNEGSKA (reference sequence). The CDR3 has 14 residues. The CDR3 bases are TGCAGTGCTCTCGCCAGGGGTAACACCGGGGAGCTGTTTTTT. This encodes CSALARGNTGELFF.

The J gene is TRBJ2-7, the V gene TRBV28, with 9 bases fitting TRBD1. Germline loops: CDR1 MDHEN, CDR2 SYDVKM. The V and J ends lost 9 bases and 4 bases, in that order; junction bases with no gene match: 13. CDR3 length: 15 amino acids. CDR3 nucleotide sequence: TGTGCCAGTCAAAACACCGGGACAGGGAGGTACGAGCAGTACTTC. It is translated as CASQNTGTGRYEQYF.

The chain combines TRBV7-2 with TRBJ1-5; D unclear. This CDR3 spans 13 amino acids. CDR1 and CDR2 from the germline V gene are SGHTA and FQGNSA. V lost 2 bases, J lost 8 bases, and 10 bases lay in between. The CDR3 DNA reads TGTGCCAGCAGCTTATCTACGGGCGAGCCCCAGCATTTT. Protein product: CASSLSTGEPQHF.

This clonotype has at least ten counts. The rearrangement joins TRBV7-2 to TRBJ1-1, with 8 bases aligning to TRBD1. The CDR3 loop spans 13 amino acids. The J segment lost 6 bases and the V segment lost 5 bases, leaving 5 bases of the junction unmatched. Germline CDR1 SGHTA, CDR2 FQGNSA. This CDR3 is CASSVTGGAEAFF. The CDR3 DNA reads TGTGCCAGCAGCGTTACAGGGGGGGCTGAAGCTTTCTTT. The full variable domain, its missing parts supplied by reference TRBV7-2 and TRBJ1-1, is GAGVSQSPSNKVTEKGKDVELRCDPISGHTALYWYRQSLGQGLEFLIYFQGNSAPDKSGLPSDRFSAERTGGSVSTLTIQRTQQEDSAVYLCASSVTGGAEAFFGQGTRLTVV.

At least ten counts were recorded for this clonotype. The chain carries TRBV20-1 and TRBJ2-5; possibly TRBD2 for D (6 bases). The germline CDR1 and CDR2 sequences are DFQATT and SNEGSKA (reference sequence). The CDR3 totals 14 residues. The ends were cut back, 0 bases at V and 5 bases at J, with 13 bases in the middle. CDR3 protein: CSARDLGGLETQYF. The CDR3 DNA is TGCAGTGCTAGAGATCTTGGGGGGTTGGAGACCCAGTACTTC.

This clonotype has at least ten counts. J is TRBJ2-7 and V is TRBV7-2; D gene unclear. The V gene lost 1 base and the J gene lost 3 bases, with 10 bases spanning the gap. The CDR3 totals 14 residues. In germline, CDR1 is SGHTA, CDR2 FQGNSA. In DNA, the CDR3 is TGTGCCAGCAGCTTAGGCAACTCGGACTACGAGCAGTACTTC. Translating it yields CASSLGNSDYEQYF.